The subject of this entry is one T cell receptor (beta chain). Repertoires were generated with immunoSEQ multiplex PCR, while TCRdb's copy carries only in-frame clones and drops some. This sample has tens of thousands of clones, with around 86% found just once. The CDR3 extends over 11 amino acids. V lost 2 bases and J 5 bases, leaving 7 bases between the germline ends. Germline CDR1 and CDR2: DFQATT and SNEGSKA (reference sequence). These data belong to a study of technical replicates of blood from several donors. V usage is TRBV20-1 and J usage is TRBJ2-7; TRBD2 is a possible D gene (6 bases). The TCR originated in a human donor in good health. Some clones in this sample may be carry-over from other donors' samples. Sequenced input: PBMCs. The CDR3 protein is CSARWGDEQYF. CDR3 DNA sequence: TGCAGTGCTAGATGGGGGGACGAGCAGTACTTC.